A few counts support the clone carrying this T cell receptor beta chain. The data belong to a study of blood T cells in healthy people across ages. Through a sample-barcoded 5' primer and a J-beta primer mix, a second PCR was run for roughly 6 to 11 cycles. One entry per CDR3 protein, called by TCRdb with MiXCR from the 5' RACE reads. Of hundreds of thousands of distinct CDR3 sequences listed, approximately 30% are singletons. Germline V gene data show CDR1 as MNHEY and CDR2 as SVGEGT. V was pared by 0 bases and J by 8 bases, with 7 bases between. This CDR3 is built from 12 residues. The receptor was derived from a woman aged 80 or older in good health. The sample was blood. V is TRBV6-2 or TRBV6-3 and J is TRBJ1-1; D gene unclear. The DNA of the CDR3 is TGTGCCAGCAGTTACTCGGGCCCGGAAGCTTTCTTT. It is translated as CASSYSGPEAFF.